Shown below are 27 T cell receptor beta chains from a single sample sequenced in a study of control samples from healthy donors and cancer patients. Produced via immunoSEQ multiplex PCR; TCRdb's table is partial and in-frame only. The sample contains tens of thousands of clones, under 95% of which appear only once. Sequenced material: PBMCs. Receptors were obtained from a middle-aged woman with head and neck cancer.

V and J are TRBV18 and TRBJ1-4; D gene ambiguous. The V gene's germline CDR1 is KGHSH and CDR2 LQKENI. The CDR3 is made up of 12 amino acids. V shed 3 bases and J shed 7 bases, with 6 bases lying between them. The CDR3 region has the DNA TGTGCCAGCTCACCGCAGGCTGAAAAACTGTTTTTT. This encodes CASSPQAEKLFF.

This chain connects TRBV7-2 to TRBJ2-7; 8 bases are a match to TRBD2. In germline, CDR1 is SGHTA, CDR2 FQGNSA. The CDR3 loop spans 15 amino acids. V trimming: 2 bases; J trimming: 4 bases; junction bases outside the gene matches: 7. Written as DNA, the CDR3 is TGTGCCAGCAGCTTAATCCCCGGGGGGGCTTACGAGCAGTACTTC. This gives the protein CASSLIPGGAYEQYF.

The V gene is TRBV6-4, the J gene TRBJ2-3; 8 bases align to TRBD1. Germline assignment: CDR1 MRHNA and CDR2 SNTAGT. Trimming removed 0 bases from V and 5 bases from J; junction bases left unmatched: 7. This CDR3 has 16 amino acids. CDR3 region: CASSDSETGEVDTQYF. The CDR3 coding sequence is TGTGCCAGCAGTGACTCAGAGACAGGGGAGGTAGATACGCAGTATTTT.

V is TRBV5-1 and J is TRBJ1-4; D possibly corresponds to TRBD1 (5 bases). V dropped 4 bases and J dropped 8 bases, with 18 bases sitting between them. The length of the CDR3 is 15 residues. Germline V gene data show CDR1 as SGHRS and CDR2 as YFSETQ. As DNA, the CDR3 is TGCGCCAGCAGCCCAGGGTGGGGAGTACGGGAAAAACTGTTTTTT. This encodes CASSPGWGVREKLFF.

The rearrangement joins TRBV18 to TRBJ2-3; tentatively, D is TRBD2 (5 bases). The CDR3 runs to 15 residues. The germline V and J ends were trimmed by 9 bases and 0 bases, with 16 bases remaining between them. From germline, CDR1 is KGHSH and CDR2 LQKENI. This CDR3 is CARRVTYPSTDTQYF. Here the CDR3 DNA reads TGTGCCAGGCGGGTAACTTACCCTAGCACAGATACGCAGTATTTT. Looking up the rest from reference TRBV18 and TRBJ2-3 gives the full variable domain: NAGVMQNPRHLVRRRGQEARLRCSPMKGHSHVYWYRQLPEEGLKFMVYLQKENIIDESGMPKERFSAEFPKEGPSILRIQQVVRGDSAAYFCARRVTYPSTDTQYFGPGTRLTVL.

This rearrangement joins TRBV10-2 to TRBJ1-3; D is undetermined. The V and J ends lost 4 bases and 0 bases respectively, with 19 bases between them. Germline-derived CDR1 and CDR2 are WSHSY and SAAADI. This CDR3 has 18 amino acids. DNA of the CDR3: TGCGCCAGCAGTGTCCCGACACGGAGTGACCTCTCTGGAAACACCATATATTTT. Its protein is CASSVPTRSDLSGNTIYF.

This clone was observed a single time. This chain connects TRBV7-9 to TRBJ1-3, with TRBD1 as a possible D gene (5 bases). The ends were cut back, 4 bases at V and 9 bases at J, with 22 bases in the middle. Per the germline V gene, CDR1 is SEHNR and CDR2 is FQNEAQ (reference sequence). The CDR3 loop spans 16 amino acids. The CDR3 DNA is TGTGCCAGCAGCTCATCAGGGTGGAGGTTCATGGGCACCATATATTTT. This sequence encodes CASSSSGWRFMGTIYF.

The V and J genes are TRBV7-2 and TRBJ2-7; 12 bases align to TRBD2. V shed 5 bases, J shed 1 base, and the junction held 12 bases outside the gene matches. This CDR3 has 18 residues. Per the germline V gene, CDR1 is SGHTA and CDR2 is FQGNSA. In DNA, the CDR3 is TGTGCCAGCAGCGACACGGGACTAGCGGGCCTCCCGTCCTACGAGCAGTACTTC. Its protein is CASSDTGLAGLPSYEQYF.

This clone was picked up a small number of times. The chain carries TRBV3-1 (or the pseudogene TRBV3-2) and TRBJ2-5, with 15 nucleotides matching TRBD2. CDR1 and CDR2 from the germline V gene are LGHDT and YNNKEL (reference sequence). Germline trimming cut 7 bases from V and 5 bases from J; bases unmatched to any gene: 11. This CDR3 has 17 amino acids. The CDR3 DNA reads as TGTGCCAGCAACCTCCGGACTAGCGGGAGGGCCGGGGAGACCCAGTACTTC. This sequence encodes CASNLRTSGRAGETQYF.

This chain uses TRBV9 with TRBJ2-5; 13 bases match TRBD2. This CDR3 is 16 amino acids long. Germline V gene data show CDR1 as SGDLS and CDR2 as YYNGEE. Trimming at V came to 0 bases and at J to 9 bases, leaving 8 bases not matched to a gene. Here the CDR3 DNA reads TGTGCCAGCAGCGTAGGGACTAGCGGGGGACAGGGGGCCCAGTACTTC. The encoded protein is CASSVGTSGGQGAQYF. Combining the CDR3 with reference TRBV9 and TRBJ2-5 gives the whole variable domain DSGVTQTPKHLITATGQRVTLRCSPRSGDLSVYWYQQSLDQGLQFLIQYYNGEERAKGNILERFSAQQFPDLHSELNLSSLELGDSALYFCASSVGTSGGQGAQYFGPGTRLLVL.

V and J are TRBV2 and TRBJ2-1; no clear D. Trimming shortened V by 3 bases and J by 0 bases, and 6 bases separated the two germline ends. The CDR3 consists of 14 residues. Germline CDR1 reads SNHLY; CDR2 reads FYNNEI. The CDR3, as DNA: TGTGCCAGCAGTGACGTATCCTCCTACAATGAGCAGTTCTTC. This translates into CASSDVSSYNEQFF.

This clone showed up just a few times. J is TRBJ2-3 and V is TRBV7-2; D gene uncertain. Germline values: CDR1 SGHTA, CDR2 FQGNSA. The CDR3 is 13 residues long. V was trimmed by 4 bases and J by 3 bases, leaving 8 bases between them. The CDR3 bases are TGTGCCAGCAGCTCAAGGGAAACAGATACGCAGTATTTT. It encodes CASSSRETDTQYF.

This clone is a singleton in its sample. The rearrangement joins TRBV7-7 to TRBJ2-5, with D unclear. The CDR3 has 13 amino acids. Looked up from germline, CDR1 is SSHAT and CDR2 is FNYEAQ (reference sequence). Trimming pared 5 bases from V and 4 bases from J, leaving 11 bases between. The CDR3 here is CASSPLRLETQYF. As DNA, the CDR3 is TGTGCCAGCAGCCCGCTAAGGCTAGAGACCCAGTACTTC.

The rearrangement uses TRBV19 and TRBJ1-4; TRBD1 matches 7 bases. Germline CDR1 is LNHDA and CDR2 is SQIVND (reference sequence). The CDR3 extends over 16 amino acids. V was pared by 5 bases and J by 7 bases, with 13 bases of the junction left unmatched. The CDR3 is CASSPSQTGRFEKLFF. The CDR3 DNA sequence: TGTGCCAGTAGTCCTAGCCAGACAGGGAGGTTTGAAAAACTGTTTTTT.

The CDR3 region is CASIFQGADTGELFF. CDR3 nucleotides: TGTGCCAGCATTTTCCAGGGGGCGGACACCGGGGAGCTGTTTTTT. The genes are TRBV6-6 and TRBJ2-2, with 8 bases aligning to TRBD1. CDR3 length: 15 residues. The germline V gene has CDR1 MNHNY and CDR2 SVGAGI (reference sequence). The V gene end was trimmed by 7 bases and the J gene end by 3 bases; junction bases not matched to a gene: 7.

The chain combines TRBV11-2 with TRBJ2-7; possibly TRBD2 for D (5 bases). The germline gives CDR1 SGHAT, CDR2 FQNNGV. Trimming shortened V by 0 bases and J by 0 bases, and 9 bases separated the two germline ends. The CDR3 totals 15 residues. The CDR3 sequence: CASSLDYGVSYEQYF. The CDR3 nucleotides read TGTGCCAGCAGCTTAGATTACGGGGTCTCCTACGAGCAGTACTTC.

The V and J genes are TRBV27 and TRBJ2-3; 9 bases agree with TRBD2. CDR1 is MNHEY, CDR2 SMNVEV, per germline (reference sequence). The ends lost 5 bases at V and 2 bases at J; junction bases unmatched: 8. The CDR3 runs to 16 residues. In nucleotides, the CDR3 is TGTGCCAGCAGTGCCGGGACTAGCAGCTACACAGATACGCAGTATTTT. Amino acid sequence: CASSAGTSSYTDTQYF.

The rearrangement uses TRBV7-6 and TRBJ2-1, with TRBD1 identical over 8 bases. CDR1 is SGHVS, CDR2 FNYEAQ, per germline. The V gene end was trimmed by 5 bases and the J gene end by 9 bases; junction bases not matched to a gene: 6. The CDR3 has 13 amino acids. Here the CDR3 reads CASSADRASEQFF. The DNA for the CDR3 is TGTGCCAGCAGCGCGGACAGGGCGAGTGAGCAGTTCTTC.

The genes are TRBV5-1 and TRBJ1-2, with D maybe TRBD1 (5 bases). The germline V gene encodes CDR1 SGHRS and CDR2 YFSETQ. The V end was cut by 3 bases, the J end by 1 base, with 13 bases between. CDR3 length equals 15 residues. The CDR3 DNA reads TGCGCCAGCAGCTCGACCGGGACGGATAACTATGGCTACACCTTC. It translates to CASSSTGTDNYGYTF.

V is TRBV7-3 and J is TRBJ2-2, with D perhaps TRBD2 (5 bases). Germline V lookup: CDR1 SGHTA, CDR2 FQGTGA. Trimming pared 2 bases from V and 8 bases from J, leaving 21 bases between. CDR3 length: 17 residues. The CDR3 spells CASSLGPSPGYGGELFF. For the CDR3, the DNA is TGTGCCAGCAGCTTAGGCCCCTCTCCGGGGTACGGAGGGGAGCTGTTTTTT.

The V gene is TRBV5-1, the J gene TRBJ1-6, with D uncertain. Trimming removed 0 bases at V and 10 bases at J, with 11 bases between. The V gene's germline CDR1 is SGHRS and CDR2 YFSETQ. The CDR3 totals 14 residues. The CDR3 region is CASSLGEGRSPLHF. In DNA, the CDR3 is TGCGCCAGCAGCTTGGGGGAAGGGAGGTCACCCCTCCACTTT.

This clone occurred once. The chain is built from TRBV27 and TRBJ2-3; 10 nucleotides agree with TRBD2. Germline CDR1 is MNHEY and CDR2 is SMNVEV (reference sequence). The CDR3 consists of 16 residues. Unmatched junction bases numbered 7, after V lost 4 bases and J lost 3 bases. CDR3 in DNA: TGTGCCAGCAGTTGGCTTGCTAGCGGGAGAACAGATACGCAGTATTTT. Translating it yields CASSWLASGRTDTQYF.

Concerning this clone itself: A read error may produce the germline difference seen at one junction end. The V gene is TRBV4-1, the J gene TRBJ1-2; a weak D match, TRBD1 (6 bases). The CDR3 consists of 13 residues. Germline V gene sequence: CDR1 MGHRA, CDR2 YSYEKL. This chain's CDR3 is CASSQEVRGTERF. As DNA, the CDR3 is TGCGCCAGCAGCCAAGAAGTTAGGGGGACCGAACGTTTC.

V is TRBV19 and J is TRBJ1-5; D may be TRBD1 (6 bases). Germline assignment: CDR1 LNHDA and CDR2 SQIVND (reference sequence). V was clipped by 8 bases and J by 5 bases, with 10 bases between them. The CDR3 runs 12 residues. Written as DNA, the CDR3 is TGTGCCAGTTCAGGGGAGCATCAGCCCCAGCATTTT. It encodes CASSGEHQPQHF.

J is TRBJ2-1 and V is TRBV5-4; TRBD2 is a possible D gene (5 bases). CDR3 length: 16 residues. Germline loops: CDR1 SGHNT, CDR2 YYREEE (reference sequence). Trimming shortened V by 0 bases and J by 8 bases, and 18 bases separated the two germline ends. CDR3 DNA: TGTGCCAGCAGCTTGGGGTGGTTGGGAGCTGACTATGAGCAGTTCTTC. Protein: CASSLGWLGADYEQFF.

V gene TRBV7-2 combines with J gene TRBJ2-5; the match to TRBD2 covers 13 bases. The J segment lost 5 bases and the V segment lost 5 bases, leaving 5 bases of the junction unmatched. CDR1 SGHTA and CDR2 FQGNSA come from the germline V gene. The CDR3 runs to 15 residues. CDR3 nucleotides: TGTGCCAGCAGCAAGGGACTAGCGGGAATCGAGACCCAGTACTTC. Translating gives CASSKGLAGIETQYF.

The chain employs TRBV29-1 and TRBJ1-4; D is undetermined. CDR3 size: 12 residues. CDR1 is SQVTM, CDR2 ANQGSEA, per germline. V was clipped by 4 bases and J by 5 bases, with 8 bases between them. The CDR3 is CSVGYGNEKLFF. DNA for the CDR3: TGCAGCGTTGGGTACGGGAATGAAAAACTGTTTTTT.